This T cell receptor (beta chain) was identified in a study of shared clonotypes between healthy human individuals. All donors were Caucasian adults living in Nashville, Tennessee. Here immunoSEQ multiplex PCR was the method, and the copy in TCRdb shows in-frame clones only, minus some. This sample has a few hundred thousand clones, with 74% found just once. Worth noting for this clone: The target antigen is unknown.

The V gene end was trimmed by 3 bases and the J gene end by 4 bases; junction bases not matched to a gene: 4. In germline, CDR1 is SGHDT, CDR2 YYEEEE. The CDR3 has 14 residues. Study-level points and caveats: Clonotypes shared by all four sorted-subset donors had higher generation probabilities than non-shared clonotypes.

The TCR originated in a man aged 25-45 years in good health. V gene TRBV5-6 combines with J gene TRBJ2-7; 10 nucleotides line up with TRBD1. Sequencing was performed on memory CD4+ T cells sorted from blood. Subset denoted: CD45RA-negative fraction. In DNA, the CDR3 is TGTGCCAGCAGCTCTACGGGACAGGGGTACGAGCAGTACTTC. Protein sequence: CASSSTGQGYEQYF.